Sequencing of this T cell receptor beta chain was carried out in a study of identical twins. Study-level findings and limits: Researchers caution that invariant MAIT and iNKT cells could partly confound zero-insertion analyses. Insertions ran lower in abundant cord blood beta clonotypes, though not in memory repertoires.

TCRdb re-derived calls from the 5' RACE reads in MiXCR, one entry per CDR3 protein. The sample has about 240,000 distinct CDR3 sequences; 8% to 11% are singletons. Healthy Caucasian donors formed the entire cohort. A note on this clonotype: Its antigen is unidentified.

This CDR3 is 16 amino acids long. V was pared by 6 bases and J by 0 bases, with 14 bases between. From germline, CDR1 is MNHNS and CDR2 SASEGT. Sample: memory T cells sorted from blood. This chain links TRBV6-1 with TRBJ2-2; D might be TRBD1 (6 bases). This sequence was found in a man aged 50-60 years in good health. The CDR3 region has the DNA TGTGCCAGCAGCCAAGACAGGATAGCGAACACCGGGGAGCTGTTTTTT. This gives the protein CASSQDRIANTGELFF.